The next 32 T cell receptor beta chains were all read from a single sample in a study of blood T cells in healthy people across ages. A second about 7 to 11 cycle PCR used barcoded and J-beta primers. Each CDR3 protein is one row after TCRdb ran MiXCR on the 5' RACE reads. This table has nearly 800,000 distinct CDR3 sequences, roughly three fifths appearing once. The sequenced sample consisted of blood. Receptors were obtained from a man aged 40-49 years in good health.

This chain uses TRBV3-1 with TRBJ2-3; a possible D gene is TRBD1 (6 bases). Per the germline V gene, CDR1 is LGHDT and CDR2 is YNNKEL (reference sequence). V was shortened by 4 bases and J by 8 bases, with 16 bases between the two germline ends. The CDR3 runs to 14 residues. The CDR3 sequence is CASSPPRGRGTQYF. The CDR3 coding sequence is TGTGCCAGCAGCCCACCCAGGGGTCGGGGTACGCAGTATTTT.

The rearrangement links TRBV7-2 to TRBJ1-2; D possibly corresponds to TRBD1 (5 bases). V was shortened by 1 base and J by 6 bases, with 18 bases between the two germline ends. The CDR3 has 16 amino acids. Germline values: CDR1 SGHTA, CDR2 FQGNSA. In DNA form, the CDR3 reads TGTGCCAGCAGCTTAGACGACCTGGGACGGAGAGATGGCTACACCTTC. Protein: CASSLDDLGRRDGYTF.

The CDR3 nucleotides are TGCAGTGCTAGGGGACAGGGGAGGTCTGAAGCTTTCTTT. It encodes CSARGQGRSEAFF. The chain uses TRBV20-1 and TRBJ1-1; 10 nucleotides line up with TRBD1. This CDR3 has 13 amino acids. Trimming removed 3 bases from V and 6 bases from J; junction bases left unmatched: 4. The germline gives CDR1 DFQATT, CDR2 SNEGSKA (reference sequence).

DNA of the CDR3: TGCAGTGCCCCTAGGGACAGGGACTACAATGAGCAGTACTTC. It is translated as CSAPRDRDYNEQYF. J is TRBJ2-1 and V is TRBV20-1; 9 nucleotides line up with TRBD1. The end of the DNA fits TRBJ2-7 better, so the J call may be wrong. The germline V gene has CDR1 DFQATT and CDR2 SNEGSKA (reference sequence). The CDR3 runs to 14 residues.

V is TRBV4-2 and J is TRBJ2-5; 12 nucleotides agree with TRBD2. Germline-derived CDR1 and CDR2 are LGHNA and YNFKEQ. Losses at the gene ends were 0 bases for V and 5 bases for J; bases not matched to a gene: 13. The CDR3 has 19 residues. CDR3 DNA: TGTGCCAGCAGCCAAGATACTAGCGGGGGGTTTGTTTCATCGGAGACCCAGTACTTC. Translated: CASSQDTSGGFVSSETQYF.

This clonotype has a handful of counts. The chain links TRBV20-1 to TRBJ2-1; 12 nucleotides match TRBD2. Germline V CDR1 and CDR2: DFQATT, SNEGSKA (reference sequence). The CDR3 length is 15 residues. V dropped 5 bases and J dropped 10; count of bases not matched to a gene: 12. The CDR3 nucleotides are TGCAGTGCTCGTAAGACTAGCGGGAGTATGGCCGAGCAGTTCTTC. Translating it yields CSARKTSGSMAEQFF.

The chain recombines TRBV5-1 with TRBJ2-5; 12 positions agree with TRBD2. V shed 0 bases, J shed 2 bases, and the junction held 2 bases outside the gene matches. This CDR3 comprises 16 residues. CDR1 and CDR2 (germline): SGHRS, YFSETQ. Written as DNA, the CDR3 is TGCGCCAGCAGCTTGGAACTAGCGGGGGGACAAGAGACCCAGTACTTC. This translates into CASSLELAGGQETQYF.

This clonotype came up a few times. The gene calls are TRBV5-1 and TRBJ2-4, with D maybe TRBD1 (5 bases). The V end was cut by 4 bases, the J end by 1 base, with 18 bases between. Germline V lookup: CDR1 SGHRS, CDR2 YFSETQ. CDR3 length equals 17 residues. This CDR3 reads CASSPILQGSAKNIQYF. In DNA form, the CDR3 reads TGCGCCAGCAGCCCTATTTTGCAGGGCTCGGCCAAAAACATTCAGTACTTC.

The J gene is TRBJ2-5, the V gene TRBV12-3 or TRBV12-4; unclear D gene. V was cut by 5 bases and J by 4 bases, with 11 bases left in between. The CDR3 runs to 13 residues. The CDR3 region is CASSVPGPETQYF. The CDR3, as DNA: TGTGCCAGCAGTGTCCCGGGTCCAGAGACCCAGTACTTC.

CDR3 coding DNA: TGTGCCAGCAGCTACGCCGGGACCGACGTGGCAGATACGCAGTATTTT. It specifies CASSYAGTDVADTQYF. The chain employs TRBV11-2 and TRBJ2-3; tentatively, D is TRBD1 or TRBD2 (5 bases each). Germline V gives CDR1 SGHAT, CDR2 FQNNGV. Trimming left V 4 bases short and J 4 bases short, with 18 bases between. The CDR3 length is 16 residues.

This clonotype was observed a few times. This chain connects TRBV4-3 to TRBJ2-5, with 15 bases lining up with TRBD2. The CDR3 consists of 19 residues. J gave up 1 base and V 3 bases, and 9 bases lay outside the gene matches. CDR1 is LGHNA and CDR2 is YSLEER in the germline V gene. As DNA, the CDR3 is TGCGCCAGCAGCCACGTACTCGGGACTAGCGGGAGGATCCAAGAGACCCAGTACTTC. It codes for CASSHVLGTSGRIQETQYF.

This clonotype was found a few times. J is TRBJ2-4 and V is TRBV7-9, with D perhaps TRBD2 (7 bases). Trimming took off 5 bases at V and 0 bases at J, with 17 bases between the two ends. The CDR3 is 17 residues long. The germline CDR1 and CDR2 sequences are SEHNR and FQNEAQ (reference sequence). The CDR3, as DNA: TGTGCCAGCAGCCTAACAAGGGGGGGCCCAGCCAAAAACATTCAGTACTTC. Amino acids: CASSLTRGGPAKNIQYF.

As DNA, the CDR3 is TGTGCCAGCAGTTCCCTGGACAGCCTCTCTGGGGCCAACGTCCTGACTTTC. Translated: CASSSLDSLSGANVLTF. This chain links TRBV28 with TRBJ2-6; D might be TRBD1 (6 bases). The CDR3 runs to 17 residues. Deletions cut 4 bases from V and 0 bases from J, with 13 bases between. Germline CDR1 is MDHEN and CDR2 is SYDVKM.

The chain uses TRBV27 and TRBJ2-7; 7 nucleotides agree with TRBD1. The V segment lost 3 bases and the J segment 3 bases; nucleotides outside the gene matches: 8. The CDR3 has 15 amino acids. Germline CDR1 is MNHEY and CDR2 is SMNVEV (reference sequence). The CDR3 region has the DNA TGTGCCAGCAGTTTTATCCGACAGGGCCTCTACGAGCAGTACTTC. It codes for CASSFIRQGLYEQYF.

This clonotype was seen once. The V call is TRBV6-2 or TRBV6-3, the J call TRBJ2-7; D is possibly TRBD2 (6 bases). This CDR3 region has 16 residues. Trimming removed 11 bases at V and 0 bases at J, with 23 bases between. CDR1 is MNHEY, CDR2 SVGEGT, per germline. CDR3 sequence reads: CASRVGGTTRSYEQYF. The DNA for the CDR3 is TGTGCCTCCCGAGTGGGCGGGACGACCCGCTCCTACGAGCAGTACTTC.

The chain has TRBV7-2 and TRBJ2-7; D gene unclear. The V end was cut by 4 bases, the J end by 5 bases, with 9 bases between. CDR3 length: 12 residues. CDR1 is SGHTA, CDR2 FQGNSA, per germline. The CDR3 is CASSSQRHEQYF. The CDR3 DNA reads TGTGCCAGCAGCTCCCAAAGGCACGAGCAGTACTTC.

This chain joins TRBV27 and TRBJ2-7; tentative D call: TRBD2 (5 bases). Trimming pared 5 bases from V and 0 bases from J, leaving 14 bases between. CDR3 length: 15 residues. Germline lookup yields CDR1 MNHEY and CDR2 SMNVEV (reference sequence). CDR3 bases: TGTGCCAGCAGTCGGGAAGTCGGTATCTCCTACGAGCAGTACTTC. Translating it yields CASSREVGISYEQYF.

This clonotype was seen more than once but under ten times. The chain links TRBV6-5 to TRBJ2-7; 7 positions match TRBD2. The J call may not be correct, given that the DNA end is closer to TRBJ2-5. The CDR3 length is 15 residues. The germline gives CDR1 MNHEY, CDR2 SVGAGI. The DNA for the CDR3 is TGTGCCAGCAGTGGTTGGGAGGGAGGCCGGGAGACCCAGTACTTC. Protein sequence: CASSGWEGGRETQYF.

The chain couples TRBV4-2 to TRBJ2-3; no reliable D call. V gave up 0 bases and J gave up 1 base, with 11 bases separating them. This CDR3 is built from 16 residues. CDR1 LGHNA and CDR2 YNFKEQ come from the germline V gene. Written as DNA, the CDR3 is TGTGCCAGCAGCCAAGATAATGGGATAGGCACAGATACGCAGTATTTT. It yields the protein CASSQDNGIGTDTQYF.

J is TRBJ1-3 and V is TRBV3-1, with 8 bases that match TRBD1. With V trimmed by 3 bases and J by 2 bases, 3 bases remained unmatched. Germline CDR1 is LGHDT and CDR2 is YNNKEL (reference sequence). This CDR3 contains 15 residues. This chain's CDR3 is CASSQQTGAGNTIYF. CDR3 bases: TGTGCCAGCAGCCAGCAGACAGGGGCTGGAAACACCATATATTTT. The variable domain in full, with the rest retrieved from reference TRBV3-1 and TRBJ1-3, is DTAVSQTPKYLVTQMGNDKSIKCEQNLGHDTMYWYKQDSKKFLKIMFSYNNKELIINETVPNRFSPKSPDKAHLNLHINSLELGDSAVYFCASSQQTGAGNTIYFGEGSWLTVV.

The genes are TRBV7-3 and TRBJ1-2, with TRBD1 matching 11 bases. The V segment lost 5 bases and the J segment 6 bases; nucleotides outside the gene matches: 11. Germline V CDR1 and CDR2: SGHTA, FQGTGA. This CDR3 spans 16 amino acids. The CDR3 DNA reads TGTGCCAGCAGCACCTGGACAGGGGGCGCCCGGAATGGCTACACCTTC. Encoded protein: CASSTWTGGARNGYTF.

The chain carries TRBV20-1 and TRBJ1-1; weak D call: TRBD1 (6 bases). V was cut by 2 bases and J by 7 bases, with 11 bases left in between. The CDR3 extends over 12 amino acids. The germline V gene encodes CDR1 DFQATT and CDR2 SNEGSKA (reference sequence). In nucleotides, the CDR3 is TGCAGTGCTAGAAGGGCAGGGGTTGAAGCTTTCTTT. Translation: CSARRAGVEAFF.

This clonotype was counted a few times. This sequence joins TRBV5-1 and TRBJ2-1; 9 nucleotides match TRBD1. Germline values: CDR1 SGHRS, CDR2 YFSETQ. The CDR3 covers 13 residues. After removal of 4 bases from V and 10 bases from J, the junction contained 6 bases not matched to a gene. The CDR3 loop reads CASSAGTGYEQFF. The CDR3 DNA follows: TGCGCCAGCAGCGCGGGGACAGGGTACGAGCAGTTCTTC.

The gene calls are TRBV15 and TRBJ2-4; TRBD2 agrees at 7 bases. CDR3 size: 18 residues. Germline CDR1 and CDR2: LNHNV and YYDKDF (reference sequence). V gave up 3 bases and J gave up 1 base; unmatched junction bases: 12. CDR3 nucleotide sequence: TGTGCCACCAGCAGTGGGGAGGGCCTAAGCGACGCCAAAAACATTCAGTACTTC. Translating it yields CATSSGEGLSDAKNIQYF.

The chain has TRBV11-1 and TRBJ2-3; D is perhaps TRBD1 (7 bases). The CDR3 runs to 14 residues. The V gene lost 3 bases and the J gene lost 5 bases, with 12 bases spanning the gap. Germline V gene lookup returns CDR1 SGHAT and CDR2 FQDESV (reference sequence). The CDR3 DNA follows: TGTGCCAGCAGCTTCTCCCAGGGGGGAGATACGCAGTATTTT. It specifies CASSFSQGGDTQYF.

This clonotype was seen a handful of times. V and J are TRBV9 and TRBJ1-2; 9 nucleotides match TRBD1. Germline V gives CDR1 SGDLS, CDR2 YYNGEE. V lost 3 bases to trimming and J lost 4 bases; unmatched junction nucleotides: 7. The CDR3 contains 15 residues. In DNA form, the CDR3 reads TGTGCCAGCAGCGAGGGGGGGACAGGGCCCTATGGCTACACCTTC. Encoded protein: CASSEGGTGPYGYTF.

The chain links TRBV29-1 to TRBJ2-1; possible D gene TRBD2, 7 bases. There are 14 residues in the CDR3. Germline CDR1 is SQVTM and CDR2 is ANQGSEA. The ends were cut back, 3 bases at V and 8 bases at J, with 17 bases in the middle. The CDR3 nucleotides read TGCAGCGTTGAGAAGGGGGGAGGGAGCGATGAGCAGTTCTTC. It translates to CSVEKGGGSDEQFF.

This clonotype came up once. The rearrangement uses TRBV21-1 and TRBJ2-5; the D call in the table, TRBD1, was not verified against the DNA. TRBV21-1 is noted as a pseudogene. The CDR3 sequence is 19 residues long. CDR3 in amino acids: CASSKGGGGQGPFQETQYF. CDR3 DNA: TGTGCCAGCAGCAAAGGGGGAGGGGGACAGGGCCCTTTCCAAGAGACCCAGTACTTC.

This clonotype was detected once. The rearrangement joins TRBV27 to TRBJ2-1; TRBD2 agrees at 11 bases. The germline V gene encodes CDR1 MNHEY and CDR2 SMNVEV (reference sequence). CDR3 length: 15 amino acids. J was trimmed by 7 bases and V by 5 bases; bases with no gene match: 7. CDR3 DNA: TGTGCCAGCAGTGCCGGGACTAGCGGCTCAAATGAGCAGTTCTTC. This encodes CASSAGTSGSNEQFF.

Here the CDR3 reads CASSQDIETQYF. In DNA form, the CDR3 reads TGTGCCAGCAGCCAAGATATAGAGACCCAGTACTTC. This chain connects TRBV14 to TRBJ2-5; D is unclear. Trimming removed 0 bases from V and 4 bases from J, with 3 bases in between. CDR3 length: 12 residues. The germline CDR1 and CDR2 sequences are SGHDN and FVKESK.

Concerning this clonotype itself: The junction differs from germline at one of its ends, possibly a read error. This chain joins TRBV6-5 and TRBJ2-2; D is possibly TRBD2 (6 bases). There are 13 residues in the CDR3. Germline CDR1 reads MNHEY; CDR2 reads SVGAGI. DNA for the CDR3: TGTGCCAGCAATCGTATGGTCGACGGGGGGCTGTTTTTT. Translated: CASNRMVDGGLFF.

The gene calls are TRBV12-3 or TRBV12-4 and TRBJ1-2; D is perhaps TRBD1 (6 bases). This CDR3 has 14 amino acids. V lost 1 base to trimming and J lost 4 bases, with 10 bases between them. CDR3 residues: CASSLGGPTYGYTF. The CDR3 bases are TGTGCCAGCAGTTTAGGGGGGCCAACCTATGGCTACACCTTC.